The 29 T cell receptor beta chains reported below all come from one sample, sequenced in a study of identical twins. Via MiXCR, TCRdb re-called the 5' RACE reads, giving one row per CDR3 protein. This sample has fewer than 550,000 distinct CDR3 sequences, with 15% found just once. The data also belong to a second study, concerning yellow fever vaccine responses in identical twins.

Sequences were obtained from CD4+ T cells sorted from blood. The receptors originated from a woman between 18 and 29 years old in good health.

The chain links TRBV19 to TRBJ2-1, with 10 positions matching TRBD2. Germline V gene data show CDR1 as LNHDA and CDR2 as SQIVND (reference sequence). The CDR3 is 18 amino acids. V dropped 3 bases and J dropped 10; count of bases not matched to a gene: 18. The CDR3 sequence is CASSIPREAGGPKYEQFF. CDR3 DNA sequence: TGTGCCAGTAGTATCCCCCGCGAAGCGGGAGGGCCGAAGTACGAGCAGTTCTTC. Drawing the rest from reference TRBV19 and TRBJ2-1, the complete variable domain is DGGITQSPKYLFRKEGQNVTLSCEQNLNHDAMYWYRQDPGQGLRLIYYSQIVNDFQKGDIAEGYSVSREKKESFPLTVTSAQKNPTAFYLCASSIPREAGGPKYEQFFGPGTRLTVL.

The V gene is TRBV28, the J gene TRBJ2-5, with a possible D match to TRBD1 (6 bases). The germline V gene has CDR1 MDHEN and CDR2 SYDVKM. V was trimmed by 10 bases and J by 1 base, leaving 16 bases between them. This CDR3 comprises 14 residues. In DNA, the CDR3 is TGTGCCACCCAGTATACAGGGCGCCAAGAGACCCAGTACTTC. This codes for CATQYTGRQETQYF.

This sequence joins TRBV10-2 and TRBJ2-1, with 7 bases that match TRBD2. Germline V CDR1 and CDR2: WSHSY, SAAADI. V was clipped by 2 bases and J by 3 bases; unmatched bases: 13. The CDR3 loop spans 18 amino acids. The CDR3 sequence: CASSEIGGRLISYNEQFF. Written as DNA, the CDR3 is TGCGCCAGCAGTGAGATCGGGGGGAGGCTCATCAGCTACAATGAGCAGTTCTTC.

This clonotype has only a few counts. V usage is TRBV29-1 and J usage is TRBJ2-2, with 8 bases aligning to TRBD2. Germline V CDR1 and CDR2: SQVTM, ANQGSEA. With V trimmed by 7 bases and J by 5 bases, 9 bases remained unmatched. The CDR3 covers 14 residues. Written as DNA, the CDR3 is TGCAGCGGGGGGGGACTAGAGCGGACCGGGGAGCTGTTTTTT. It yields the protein CSGGGLERTGELFF.

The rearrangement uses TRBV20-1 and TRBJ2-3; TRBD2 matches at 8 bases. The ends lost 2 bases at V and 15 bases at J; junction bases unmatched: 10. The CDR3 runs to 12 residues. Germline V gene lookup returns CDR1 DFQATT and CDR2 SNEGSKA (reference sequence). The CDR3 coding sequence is TGCAGTGCTAGACACCCCGGGACTAGGCCATATTTT. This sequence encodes CSARHPGTRPYF.

DNA for the CDR3: TGCAGTACACGGAGGGGGGCCCTCACAGATACGCAGTATTTT. Translating gives CSTRRGALTDTQYF. The J gene is TRBJ2-3, the V gene TRBV20-1; D is possibly TRBD1 or TRBD2 (6 bases each). The ends were cut back, 8 bases at V and 2 bases at J, with 17 bases in the middle. CDR1 and CDR2 from the germline V gene are DFQATT and SNEGSKA (reference sequence). The CDR3 is 14 residues long.

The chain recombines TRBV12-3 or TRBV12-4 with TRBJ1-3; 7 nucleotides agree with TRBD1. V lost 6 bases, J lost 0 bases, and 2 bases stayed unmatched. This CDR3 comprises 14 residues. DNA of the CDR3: TGTGCCAGCAGGGGGACAGCCTCTGGAAACACCATATATTTT. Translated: CASRGTASGNTIYF.

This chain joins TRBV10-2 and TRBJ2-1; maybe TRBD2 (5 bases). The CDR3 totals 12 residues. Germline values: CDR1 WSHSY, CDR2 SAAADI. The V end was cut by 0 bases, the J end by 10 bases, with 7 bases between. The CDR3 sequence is CASSESRVEQFF. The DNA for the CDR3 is TGCGCCAGCAGTGAGTCGAGGGTGGAGCAGTTCTTC.

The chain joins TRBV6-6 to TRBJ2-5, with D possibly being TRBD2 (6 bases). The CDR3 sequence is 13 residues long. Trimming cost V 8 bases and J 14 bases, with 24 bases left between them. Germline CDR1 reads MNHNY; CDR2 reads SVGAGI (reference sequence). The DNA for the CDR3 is TGTGCCAGCTTCCTAGCAACGGACTACCGAATTTACTTC. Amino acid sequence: CASFLATDYRIYF.

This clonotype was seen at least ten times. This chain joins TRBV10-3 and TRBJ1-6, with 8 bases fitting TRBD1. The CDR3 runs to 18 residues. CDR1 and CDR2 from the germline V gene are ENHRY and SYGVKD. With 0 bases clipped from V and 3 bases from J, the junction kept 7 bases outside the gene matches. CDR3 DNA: TGTGCCATCAGTGAGTCGTACAGGGGGGGGAACTATAATTCACCCCTCCACTTT. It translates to CAISESYRGGNYNSPLHF.

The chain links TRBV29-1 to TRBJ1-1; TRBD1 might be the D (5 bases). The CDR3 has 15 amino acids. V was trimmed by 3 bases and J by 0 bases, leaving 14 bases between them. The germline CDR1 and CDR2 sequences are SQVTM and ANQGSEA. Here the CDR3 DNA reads TGCAGCGTTGAGAGACCGACAGTTCTGAACACTGAAGCTTTCTTT. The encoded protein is CSVERPTVLNTEAFF.

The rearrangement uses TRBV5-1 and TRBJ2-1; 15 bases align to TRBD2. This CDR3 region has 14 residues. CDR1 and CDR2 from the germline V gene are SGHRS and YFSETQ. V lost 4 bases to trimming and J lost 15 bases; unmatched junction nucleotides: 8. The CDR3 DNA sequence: TGCGCCAGCAGCCAACGGACTAGCGGGGGGGATCGGTTCTTC. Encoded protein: CASSQRTSGGDRFF.

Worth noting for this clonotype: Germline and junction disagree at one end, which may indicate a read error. CDR3 loop: CASRLSGGGYTF. The CDR3 region has the DNA TGTGCCAGCAGATTATCAGGGGGTGGCTACACCTTC. The chain uses TRBV28 and TRBJ1-2, with TRBD1 matching over 7 bases. CDR3 length: 12 amino acids. Per germline, CDR1 MDHEN and CDR2 SYDVKM.

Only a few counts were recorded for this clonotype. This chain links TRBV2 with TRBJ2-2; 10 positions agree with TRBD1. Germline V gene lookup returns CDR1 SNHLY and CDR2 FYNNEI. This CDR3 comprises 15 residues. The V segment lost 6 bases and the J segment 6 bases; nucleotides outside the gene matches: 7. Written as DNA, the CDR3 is TGTGCCAGCAGCCGGGACAGGGGTTTCTCCGGGGAGCTGTTTTTT. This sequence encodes CASSRDRGFSGELFF.

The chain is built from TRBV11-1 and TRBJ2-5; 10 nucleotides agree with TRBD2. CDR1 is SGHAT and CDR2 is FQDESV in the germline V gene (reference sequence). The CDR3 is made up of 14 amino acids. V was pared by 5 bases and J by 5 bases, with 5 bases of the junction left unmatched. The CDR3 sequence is CASSRLAGVETQYF. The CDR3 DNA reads TGTGCCAGCAGCCGTCTAGCGGGGGTGGAGACCCAGTACTTC.

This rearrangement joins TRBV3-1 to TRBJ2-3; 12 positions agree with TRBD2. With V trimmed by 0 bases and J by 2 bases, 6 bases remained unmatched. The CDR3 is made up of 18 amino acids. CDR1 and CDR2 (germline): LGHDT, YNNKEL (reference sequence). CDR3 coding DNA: TGTGCCAGCAGCCAAGAACGACTAGCGGGAGTTTACACAGATACGCAGTATTTT. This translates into CASSQERLAGVYTDTQYF.

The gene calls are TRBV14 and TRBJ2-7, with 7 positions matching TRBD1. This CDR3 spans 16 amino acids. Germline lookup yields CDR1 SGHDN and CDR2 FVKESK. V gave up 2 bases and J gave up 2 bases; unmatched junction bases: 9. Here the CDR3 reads CASSQSPGQTPYEQYF. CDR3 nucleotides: TGTGCCAGCAGCCAATCCCCGGGACAGACCCCCTACGAGCAGTACTTC.

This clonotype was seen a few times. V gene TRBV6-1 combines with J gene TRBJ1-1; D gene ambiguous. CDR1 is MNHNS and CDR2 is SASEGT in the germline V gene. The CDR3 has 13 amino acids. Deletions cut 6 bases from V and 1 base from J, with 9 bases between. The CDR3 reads CASRSWGNTEAFF. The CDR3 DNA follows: TGTGCCAGCAGGAGCTGGGGGAACACTGAAGCTTTCTTT.

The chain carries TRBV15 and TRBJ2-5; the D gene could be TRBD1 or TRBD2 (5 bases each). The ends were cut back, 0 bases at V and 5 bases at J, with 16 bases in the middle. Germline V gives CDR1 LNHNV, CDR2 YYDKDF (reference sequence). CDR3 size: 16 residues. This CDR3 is CATSRDHTTGQETQYF. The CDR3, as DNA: TGTGCCACCAGCAGAGATCATACGACGGGGCAGGAGACCCAGTACTTC.

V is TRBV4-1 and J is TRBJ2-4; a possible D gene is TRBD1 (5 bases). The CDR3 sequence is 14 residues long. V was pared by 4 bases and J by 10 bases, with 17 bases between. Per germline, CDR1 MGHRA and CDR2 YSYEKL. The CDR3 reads CASSPGQASWIQYF. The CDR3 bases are TGCGCCAGCAGCCCTGGACAAGCGTCCTGGATTCAGTACTTC.

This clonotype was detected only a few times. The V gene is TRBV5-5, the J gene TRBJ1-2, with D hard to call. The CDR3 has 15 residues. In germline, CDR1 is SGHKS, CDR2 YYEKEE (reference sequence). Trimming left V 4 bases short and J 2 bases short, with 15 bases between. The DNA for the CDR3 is TGTGCCAGCAGCAACGCCCGAGGTTTAAACTATGGCTACACCTTC. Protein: CASSNARGLNYGYTF.

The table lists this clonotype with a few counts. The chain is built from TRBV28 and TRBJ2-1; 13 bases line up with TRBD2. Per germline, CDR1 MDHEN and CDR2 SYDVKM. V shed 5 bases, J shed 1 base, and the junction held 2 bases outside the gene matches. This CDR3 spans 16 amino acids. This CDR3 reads CASSQLAGGSYNEQFF. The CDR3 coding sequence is TGTGCCAGCAGTCAACTAGCGGGAGGGTCCTACAATGAGCAGTTCTTC.

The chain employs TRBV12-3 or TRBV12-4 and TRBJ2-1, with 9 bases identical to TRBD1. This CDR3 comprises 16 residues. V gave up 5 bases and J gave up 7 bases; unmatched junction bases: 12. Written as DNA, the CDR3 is TGTGCCAGCAGTAGAACCGGGACAGGGCGAAGTAATGAGCAGTTCTTC. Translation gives CASSRTGTGRSNEQFF.

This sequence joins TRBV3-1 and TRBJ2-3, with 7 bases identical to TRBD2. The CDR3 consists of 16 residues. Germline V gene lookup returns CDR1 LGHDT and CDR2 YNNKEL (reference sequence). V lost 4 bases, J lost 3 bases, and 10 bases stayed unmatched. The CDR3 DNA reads TGTGCCAGCAGCCCGGCGGGCGGGAGTGCGACAGATACGCAGTATTTT. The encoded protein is CASSPAGGSATDTQYF.

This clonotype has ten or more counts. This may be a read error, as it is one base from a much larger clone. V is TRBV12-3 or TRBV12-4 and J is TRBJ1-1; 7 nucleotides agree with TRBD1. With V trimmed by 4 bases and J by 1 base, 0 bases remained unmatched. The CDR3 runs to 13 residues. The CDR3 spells CASSSGGNTEAFF. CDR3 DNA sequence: TGTGCCAGCAGTTCAGGGGGGAACACTGAAGCTTTCTTT.

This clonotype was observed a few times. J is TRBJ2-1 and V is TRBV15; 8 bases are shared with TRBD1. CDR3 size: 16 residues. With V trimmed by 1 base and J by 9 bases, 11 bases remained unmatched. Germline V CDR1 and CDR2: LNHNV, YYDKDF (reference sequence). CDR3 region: CATSRGGTGPLGEQFF. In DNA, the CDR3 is TGTGCCACCAGCAGAGGAGGGACAGGCCCCCTTGGTGAGCAGTTCTTC.

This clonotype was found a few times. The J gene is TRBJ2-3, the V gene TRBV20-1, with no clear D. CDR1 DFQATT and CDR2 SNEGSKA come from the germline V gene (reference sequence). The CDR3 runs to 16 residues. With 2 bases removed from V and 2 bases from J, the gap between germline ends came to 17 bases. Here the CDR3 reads CSARLDRELHTDTQYF. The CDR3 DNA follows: TGCAGTGCTAGATTGGACCGTGAACTTCACACAGATACGCAGTATTTT.

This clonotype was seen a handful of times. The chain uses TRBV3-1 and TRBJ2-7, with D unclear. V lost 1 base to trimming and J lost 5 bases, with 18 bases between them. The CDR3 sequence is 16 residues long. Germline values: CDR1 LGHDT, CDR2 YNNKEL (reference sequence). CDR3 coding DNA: TGTGCCAGCAGCCAAGGAAGGCTATCAAATGCCCACGAGCAGTACTTC. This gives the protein CASSQGRLSNAHEQYF.

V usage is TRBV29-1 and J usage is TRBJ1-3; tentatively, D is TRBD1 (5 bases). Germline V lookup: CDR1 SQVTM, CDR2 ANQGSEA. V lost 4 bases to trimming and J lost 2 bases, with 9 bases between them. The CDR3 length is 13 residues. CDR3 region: CSVVLGPGNTIYF. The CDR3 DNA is TGCAGCGTTGTACTGGGGCCTGGAAACACCATATATTTT.